This TCR beta chain appears in the sequencing data of a study of shared T cell receptors in the human thymus (TCRdb year 2021). Context from the whole study: The study examined how the human thymus generates shared, self-reactive T-cell receptor alpha chains.

Library creation used the immunoSEQ multiplex PCR assay. Sourced from immuneACCESS, this table was stored by TCRdb with only in-frame sequences that have V and J called. A share of the clones is absent; for the studies checked, an unresolved V gene accounts for under half, and the remainder has no known explanation. A total of 600,000 or so clones appear in this sample, roughly 86% of them only once. Of the sample, 0.0094% is held by the ten largest clones. The CDR3 contains 13 residues, cysteine and phenylalanine counted. Of all the DNA, just the CDR3 is kept, 39 bases in frame from base 1. V drops 4 bases and J drops 7 bases, leaving 11 bases in between. For CDR1 and CDR2, the germline V gene (reference sequence) lists MNHNY and SVGAGI. To note about this clone: Its target antigen remains unknown. No much larger clonotype is one base removed from it; base qualities were not supplied.

These data were likewise used in another study, on human thymus T cells. The second investigation adds: In Finland, the donors were immunologically healthy infants who were having open corrective cardiac surgery for congenital heart defects. Thymus tissue was collected as surgical resects that were removed during corrective cardiac surgery. V and J gene segment usage appeared biased in both thymic and peripheral blood repertoires. According to the related research, thymic TCR repertoires were highly overlapping among unrelated individuals. TCR alpha and beta repertoires from seven to nine infant thymus samples and a few related peripheral blood samples were characterized in the study. Donor ages ranged from roughly 7 to 250 days, and the cohort comprised about six male and two female infants. Thymocytes were freed from the tissue by mechanical means and kept at -70 degrees C as pellets of roughly 9-33 million cells. A QIAsymphony instrument was used to extract genomic DNA from the frozen cell pellets. The immunoSEQ multiplex PCR assay was used to amplify the TCRB and TCRAD loci from a standardized amount of quality-controlled genomic DNA. The amplicons spanned the V(D)J region and were long enough to cover the CDR3 and allow V and J genes to be identified. Through the commercial immunoSEQ service, the amplicons were sequenced on an Illumina platform. Corrections for primer bias and sequencing errors followed previously described methods, while TCRAD and TCRB definitions were based on the IMGT database. Analysis of the repertoires was done with immunoSEQ Analyzer 3.0 and VDJTools and included basic statistics, V/J segment usage, diversity estimates, rarefaction and pairwise overlap. Chao1, ChaoE, Efron-Thisted, Shannon and inverse Simpson indices were used to estimate diversity, which was also estimated on datasets down-sampled to the smallest sample. Repertoire overlap was assessed by strict matching of CDR3 nucleotide sequence, V gene and J gene, and clustering was done by Jaccard-based multidimensional scaling. On average, roughly 800,000 unique TCRB clonotypes were obtained from thymus samples, compared with about 84,000 from blood samples.

The sequenced sample was thymocytes. This sequence originates from a boy less than two years old with a congenital heart defect. Donor details come from another sample of the same person, matched by shared clones. Here the chain combines TRBV6-6 and TRBJ1-5, with the identity of the D gene unclear. At the DNA level, the sequence is TGTGCCAGCAGTTCCGGGGTGCGGCAGCCCCAGCATTTT. This yields the protein CASSSGVRQPQHF.